A selection of T cell receptor beta chains follows, all from one sample in a study of T cell changes during pregnancy in multiple sclerosis. Produced via immunoSEQ multiplex PCR; TCRdb's table is partial and in-frame only. The sample lists under 55,000 clones, roughly 94% occurring once. The starting material was CD4+ T cells from peripheral blood mononuclear cells, obtained in the third trimester of pregnancy. Receptors were obtained from a female donor with multiple sclerosis, enrolled in a pregnancy study. The CDR3 runs from the conserved cysteine through the conserved F or W. The D gene is left open where the match is weak. Rows may omit the clone size; those that give it use once, few, many or a size class.

J | size | D | V | CDR3 | DNA
TRBJ2-3 | - | - | TRBV6-1 | CASSRTLDTQYF | TGTGCCAGCAGTAGGACTTTAGATACGCAGTATTTT
TRBJ1-2 | once | - | TRBV7-8 | CASSLGAGGYGYTF | TGTGCCAGCAGCTTAGGGGCAGGTGGATATGGCTACACCTTC
TRBJ2-1 | - | TRBD2 | TRBV9 | CASSATWGSGRNEQFF | TGTGCCAGCAGCGCAACATGGGGTAGCGGGAGAAATGAGCAGTTCTTC
TRBJ2-6 | once | TRBD1 | TRBV4-1 | CASSQEGTGSKGSGANVLTF | TGCGCCAGCAGCCAAGAAGGGACAGGGTCAAAGGGCTCTGGGGCCAACGTCCTGACTTTC
TRBJ2-2 | once | - | TRBV27 | CASSLERAGELFF | TGTGCCAGCAGTTTAGAGAGGGCCGGGGAGCTGTTTTTT
TRBJ2-5 | - | - | TRBV25-1 | CASSDSGRGETQYF | TGTGCCAGCAGTGATTCGGGCCGAGGGGAGACCCAGTACTTC
TRBJ1-6 | - | - | TRBV11-2 | CASSLEDSPNSPLHF | TGTGCCAGCAGCTTAGAAGACAGCCCAAATTCACCCCTCCACTTT
TRBJ2-7 | - | TRBD2 | TRBV27 | CASRKGLAGGGITYEQYF | TGTGCCAGCAGGAAGGGACTAGCGGGAGGAGGGATAACCTACGAGCAGTACTTC
TRBJ2-7 | - | TRBD2 | TRBV7-2 | CASSLVFLAGYEQYF | TGTGCCAGCAGCTTAGTTTTCCTAGCGGGTTATGAGCAGTACTTC
TRBJ2-7 | - | - | TRBV7-2 | CASSFQRQDEQYF | TGTGCCAGCAGCTTCCAACGGCAGGACGAGCAGTACTTC
TRBJ2-1 | - | - | TRBV5-1 | CASSLSRNEQFF | TGCGCCAGCAGCTTGTCCAGGAATGAGCAGTTCTTC
TRBJ2-7 | once | - | TRBV27 | CASSFRGRSYEQYF | TGTGCCAGCAGTTTTAGAGGGAGGTCCTACGAGCAGTACTTC
TRBJ2-5 | - | TRBD2 | TRBV7-9 | CASSQGLAGAYQETQYF | TGTGCCAGCAGCCAGGGACTAGCGGGAGCCTACCAAGAGACCCAGTACTTC